Following are 30 T cell receptor beta chains from one sample sequenced in a study of blood T cell repertoires in COVID-19. Assay used: immunoSEQ multiplex PCR; TCRdb lists only in-frame clones, some missing. Of a few hundred thousand clones listed, 85% to 90% were seen once; the top ten hold about 2.1%. Sequenced material: peripheral blood. The receptors were gathered from a woman aged 55-70 years with COVID-19, enrolled during active disease.

The chain links TRBV10-3 to TRBJ1-1, with 7 bases that match TRBD1. The germline V gene has CDR1 ENHRY and CDR2 SYGVKD. The V gene end was trimmed by 0 bases and the J gene end by 5 bases; junction bases not matched to a gene: 3. The CDR3 is made up of 14 amino acids. Here the CDR3 reads CAISESRGRTEAFF. In nucleotides, the CDR3 is TGTGCCATCAGTGAGTCAAGGGGGCGGACTGAAGCTTTCTTT.

This rearrangement joins TRBV3-1 (or the pseudogene TRBV3-2) to TRBJ1-1, with D possibly matching TRBD1 (6 bases). Germline V gene data show CDR1 as LGHDT and CDR2 as YNNKEL (reference sequence). Trimming pared 0 bases from V and 1 base from J, leaving 9 bases between. CDR3 length: 15 amino acids. Here the CDR3 reads CASSQENRANTEAFF. CDR3 sequence (DNA): TGTGCCAGCAGCCAAGAAAACAGGGCGAACACTGAAGCTTTCTTT.

This chain joins TRBV5-6 and TRBJ1-2; TRBD1 is a possible D gene (5 bases). The germline V gene encodes CDR1 SGHDT and CDR2 YYEEEE. The CDR3 is 15 residues long. V was clipped by 7 bases and J by 7 bases, with 23 bases between them. For the CDR3, the DNA is TGTGCCAGCGCCCTATCTCATGGGGCATCGGGTGGCTACACCTTC. It specifies CASALSHGASGGYTF.

The J gene is TRBJ1-1, the V gene TRBV25-1; D perhaps matches TRBD1 (6 bases). Germline V gives CDR1 MGHDK, CDR2 SYGVNS. The CDR3 is made up of 14 amino acids. Trimming stripped 9 bases from V and 5 bases from J, with 19 bases between. DNA of the CDR3: TGTGCCAGTCGGTGGGGGGGGCCGAGGACTGAAGCTTTCTTT. This encodes CASRWGGPRTEAFF.

This clone has just a few counts. The chain recombines TRBV20-1 with TRBJ1-6; TRBD1 agrees at 9 bases. Germline V CDR1 and CDR2: DFQATT, SNEGSKA (reference sequence). This CDR3 region has 11 residues. The CDR3 spells CSLRQGGPLHF. CDR3 in DNA: TGCAGCCTTCGACAGGGGGGTCCCCTCCACTTT.

This clone has more than one count but fewer than ten. This chain connects TRBV7-2 to TRBJ1-2; D is ambiguous. Germline loops: CDR1 SGHTA, CDR2 FQGNSA. The V gene lost 4 bases and the J gene lost 8 bases, with 14 bases spanning the gap. This CDR3 is built from 13 residues. The CDR3 DNA reads TGTGCCAGCAGCTCTTCAAGCCCCCGGGGCTACACCTTC. Its translation: CASSSSSPRGYTF.

The rearrangement joins TRBV4-1 to TRBJ2-3; TRBD2 might be the D (6 bases). In germline, CDR1 is MGHRA, CDR2 YSYEKL. Trimming took 0 bases from V and 0 from J, leaving 10 bases between them. The CDR3 spans 16 residues. The CDR3 region has the DNA TGCGCCAGCAGCCAAGAGAATAGCGGTAGCACAGATACGCAGTATTTT. Amino acid sequence: CASSQENSGSTDTQYF.

The chain joins TRBV19 to TRBJ1-1; D may be TRBD1 (5 bases). The CDR3 sequence is 14 residues long. Germline CDR1 reads LNHDA; CDR2 reads SQIVND (reference sequence). With 3 bases removed from V and 7 bases from J, the gap between germline ends came to 15 bases. CDR3 in amino acids: CASSIGGGVSEAFF. The CDR3 bases are TGTGCCAGTAGTATCGGGGGGGGTGTCAGTGAAGCTTTCTTT.

CDR3 coding DNA: TGTGCCAGCAGCTTAGGACAGATCTCCTACGAGCAGTACTTC. Translating gives CASSLGQISYEQYF. The chain is built from TRBV7-2 and TRBJ2-7; maybe TRBD1 (5 bases). V was trimmed by 1 base and J by 0 bases, leaving 7 bases between them. CDR1 SGHTA and CDR2 FQGNSA come from the germline V gene. The CDR3 is 14 residues long.

The chain carries TRBV5-8 and TRBJ2-7, with D perhaps TRBD1 (6 bases). The CDR3 contains 14 residues. Between the trimmed V and J ends, which lost 0 bases and 4 bases, there was a span of 11 bases. The germline V gene has CDR1 SGHTS and CDR2 YDEGEE. CDR3 sequence: CASSLAGTNYEQYF. CDR3 nucleotides: TGTGCCAGCAGCTTGGCCGGGACAAATTACGAGCAGTACTTC. Using reference TRBV5-8 and TRBJ2-7 for the parts outside the CDR3, the full variable domain is EAGVTQSPTHLIKTRGQQATLRCSPISGHTSVYWYQQALGLGLQFLLWYDEGEERNRGNFPPRFSGRQFPNYSSELNVNALELEDSALYLCASSLAGTNYEQYFGPGTRLTVT.

The chain links TRBV24-1 to TRBJ2-2, with 9 positions matching TRBD2. The J segment lost 0 bases and the V segment lost 6 bases, leaving 7 bases of the junction unmatched. CDR3 length: 17 amino acids. Germline values: CDR1 KGHDR, CDR2 SFDVKD. The CDR3 spells CATSPSGGRANTGELFF. The CDR3 DNA reads as TGTGCCACCAGTCCCAGCGGGGGGCGAGCGAACACCGGGGAGCTGTTTTTT.

V and J are TRBV6-5 and TRBJ1-5, with D possibly being TRBD1 (6 bases). The length of the CDR3 is 13 residues. Germline lookup yields CDR1 MNHEY and CDR2 SVGAGI. Deletions cut 6 bases from V and 8 bases from J, with 14 bases between. Here the CDR3 DNA reads TGTGCCAGCAGGAGCAGGGGAAAAGAGCCCCAGCATTTT. Translation gives CASRSRGKEPQHF.

The rearrangement joins TRBV7-3 to TRBJ2-3; D gene ambiguous. Trimming removed 1 base at V and 2 bases at J, with 10 bases between. From germline, CDR1 is SGHTA and CDR2 FQGTGA. The CDR3 runs to 15 residues. This chain's CDR3 is CASSLNSQATDTQYF. In nucleotides, the CDR3 is TGTGCCAGCAGCTTAAACAGCCAAGCCACAGATACGCAGTATTTT.

The CDR3 is CASAAGGRDTEAFF. For the CDR3, the DNA is TGTGCCAGTGCAGCCGGAGGAAGGGACACTGAAGCTTTCTTT. The chain recombines TRBV5-4 with TRBJ1-1; unclear D gene. Trimming cost V 8 bases and J 3 bases, with 17 bases left between them. The CDR3 runs to 14 residues. The V gene's germline CDR1 is SGHNT and CDR2 YYREEE (reference sequence).

V usage is TRBV18 and J usage is TRBJ2-7, with TRBD2 identical over 11 bases. Trimming removed 0 bases from V and 3 bases from J; junction bases left unmatched: 25. Germline-derived CDR1 and CDR2 are KGHSH and LQKENI. This CDR3 comprises 23 residues. In nucleotides, the CDR3 is TGTGCCAGCTCACCACCCTGGACGCCTAGCGGGGGGCTTCCCCCCACTCTACTCTACGAGCAGTACTTC. It is translated as CASSPPWTPSGGLPPTLLYEQYF.

V usage is TRBV5-1 and J usage is TRBJ1-5, with a weak D call TRBD1 (5 bases). The CDR3 runs to 15 residues. V was cut by 6 bases and J by 6 bases, with 19 bases left in between. Germline V gene data show CDR1 as SGHRS and CDR2 as YFSETQ. The CDR3 DNA sequence: TGCGCCAGCACCCTCGGTCCGGGGGAAGGTCAGCCCCAGCATTTT. This translates into CASTLGPGEGQPQHF.

V is TRBV2 and J is TRBJ2-7, with unresolved D. Germline CDR1 SNHLY, CDR2 FYNNEI. The germline V and J ends were trimmed by 5 bases and 0 bases, with 8 bases remaining between them. The CDR3 loop spans 13 amino acids. The CDR3 sequence is CASSLSSSYEQYF. The CDR3 DNA follows: TGTGCCAGCAGTTTGTCTAGCTCCTACGAGCAGTACTTC.

The gene calls are TRBV7-2 and TRBJ2-3; no clear D gene. V gave up 5 bases and J gave up 7 bases, with 7 bases separating them. Germline loops: CDR1 SGHTA, CDR2 FQGNSA. The CDR3 is 11 amino acids. In nucleotides, the CDR3 is TGTGCCAGCAGCATATCTTATACGCAGTATTTT. Its protein is CASSISYTQYF.

The chain couples TRBV6-6 to TRBJ2-3, with 12 bases matching TRBD2. Germline assignment: CDR1 MNHNY and CDR2 SVGAGI (reference sequence). This CDR3 is 16 amino acids long. After removal of 5 bases from V and 1 base from J, the junction contained 4 bases not matched to a gene. For the CDR3, the DNA is TGTGCCAGCAGTCAGAGACTAGCGGGGGGCACAGATACGCAGTATTTT. Translation: CASSQRLAGGTDTQYF.

V gene TRBV5-6 combines with J gene TRBJ2-5; no clear D gene. This CDR3 comprises 14 residues. V lost 0 bases and J lost 3, with 9 bases in between. Germline-derived CDR1 and CDR2 are SGHDT and YYEEEE. The CDR3 spells CASSLALGKETQYF. Here the CDR3 DNA reads TGTGCCAGCAGCTTGGCCCTAGGTAAAGAGACCCAGTACTTC.

V is TRBV29-1 and J is TRBJ2-1; D gene ambiguous. CDR1 and CDR2 (germline): SQVTM, ANQGSEA. Trimming removed 7 bases from V and 8 bases from J, with 15 bases in between. The CDR3 loop spans 12 amino acids. CDR3 nucleotide sequence: TGCAGCGCCCAAGGCCCAGGCGATGAGCAGTTCTTC. It translates to CSAQGPGDEQFF.

The rearrangement uses TRBV7-9 and TRBJ1-3; the D is unclear. CDR3 size: 13 residues. The germline V gene encodes CDR1 SEHNR and CDR2 FQNEAQ (reference sequence). Trimming took 4 bases from V and 9 from J, leaving 13 bases between them. The CDR3 reads CASSSPGLGTIYF. The DNA for the CDR3 is TGTGCCAGCAGCTCACCAGGTCTCGGCACCATATATTTT.

CDR3 loop: CASRATPTGNTEAFF. CDR3 coding DNA: TGTGCCAGCAGAGCTACGCCCACAGGAAACACTGAAGCTTTCTTT. The genes are TRBV2 and TRBJ1-1, with D perhaps TRBD1 (5 bases). This CDR3 comprises 15 residues. CDR1 and CDR2 (germline): SNHLY, FYNNEI. V was cut by 6 bases and J by 2 bases, with 16 bases left in between.

The CDR3 reads CASSLVQGAPLRGNQPQHF. DNA for the CDR3: TGTGCCAGCAGCTTAGTACAGGGGGCGCCCCTTAGGGGCAATCAGCCCCAGCATTTT. This chain joins TRBV7-8 and TRBJ1-5, with 9 nucleotides matching TRBD1. Germline lookup yields CDR1 SGHVS and CDR2 FQNEAQ. This CDR3 is built from 19 residues. The V segment lost 1 base and the J segment 2 bases; nucleotides outside the gene matches: 12.

This chain links TRBV5-1 with TRBJ2-2; 11 bases align to TRBD2. J gave up 7 bases and V 3 bases, and 14 bases lay outside the gene matches. CDR3 length: 18 residues. CDR1 and CDR2 (germline): SGHRS, YFSETQ. In DNA form, the CDR3 reads TGCGCCAGCAGCTGGGGCCGACTAGCGGGACCCGGGGGCGGGGAGCTGTTTTTT. Residues: CASSWGRLAGPGGGELFF.

The V call is TRBV18, the J call TRBJ1-4; TRBD1 matches at 7 bases. Germline assignment: CDR1 KGHSH and CDR2 LQKENI. The CDR3 loop spans 13 amino acids. The trim removed 10 bases at V and 5 bases at J, leaving 7 bases unmatched. CDR3 amino acids: CATRGTANEKLFF. For the CDR3, the DNA is TGTGCCACCAGGGGGACAGCAAATGAAAAACTGTTTTTT.

The V call is TRBV6-5, the J call TRBJ1-1, with D possibly being TRBD1 (5 bases). Germline V CDR1 and CDR2: MNHEY, SVGAGI. Trimming took 9 bases from V and 5 from J, leaving 16 bases between them. The CDR3 is made up of 13 amino acids. CDR3 sequence: CASKQASPTEAFF. CDR3 nucleotides: TGTGCCAGTAAACAGGCCTCCCCGACTGAAGCTTTCTTT.

The chain employs TRBV9 and TRBJ2-7, with 11 positions matching TRBD2. The germline CDR1 and CDR2 sequences are SGDLS and YYNGEE. Trimming removed 1 base from V and 6 bases from J; junction bases left unmatched: 9. This CDR3 comprises 16 residues. The chain's CDR3 is CASSVPPTSGVREQYF. For the CDR3, the DNA is TGTGCCAGCAGCGTACCACCGACTAGCGGGGTCCGCGAGCAGTACTTC.

The rearrangement links TRBV14 to TRBJ2-2; a weak D match, TRBD2 (6 bases). V lost 1 base, J lost 5 bases, and 14 bases lay in between. Germline V gene data show CDR1 as SGHDN and CDR2 as FVKESK. This CDR3 is 16 amino acids long. CDR3 DNA sequence: TGTGCCAGCAGCCAAGTTCCCTGGGCGGGGACCGGGGAGCTGTTTTTT. It translates to CASSQVPWAGTGELFF.

The rearrangement uses TRBV6-2 or TRBV6-3 and TRBJ1-2, with TRBD1 as a possible D gene (5 bases). The germline V and J ends were trimmed by 3 bases and 3 bases, with 11 bases remaining between them. The CDR3 totals 14 residues. Germline V CDR1 and CDR2: MNHEY, SVGEGT. CDR3 sequence (DNA): TGTGCCAGCAGTTATTCAGGGAACGACTATGGCTACACCTTC. This gives the protein CASSYSGNDYGYTF.